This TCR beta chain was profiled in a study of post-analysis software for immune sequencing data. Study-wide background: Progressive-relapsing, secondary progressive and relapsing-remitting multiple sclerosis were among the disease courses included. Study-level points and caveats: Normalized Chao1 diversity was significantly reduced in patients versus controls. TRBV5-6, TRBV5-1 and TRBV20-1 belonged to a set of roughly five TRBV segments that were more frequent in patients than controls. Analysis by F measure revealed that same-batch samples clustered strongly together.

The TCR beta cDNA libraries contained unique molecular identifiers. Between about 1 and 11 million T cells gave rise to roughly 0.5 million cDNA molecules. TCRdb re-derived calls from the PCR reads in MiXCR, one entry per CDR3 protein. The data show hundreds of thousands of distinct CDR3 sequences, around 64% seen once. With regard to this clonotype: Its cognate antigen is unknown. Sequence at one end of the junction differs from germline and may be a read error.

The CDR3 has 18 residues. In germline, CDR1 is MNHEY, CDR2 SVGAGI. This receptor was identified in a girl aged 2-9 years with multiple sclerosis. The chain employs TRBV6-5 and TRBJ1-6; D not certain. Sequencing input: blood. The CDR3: CTSSYWIGGSGNNSPLHF. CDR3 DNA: TGTACCAGCAGTTACTGGATAGGTGGATCAGGCAATAATTCACCCCTCCACTTT.